Sequencing of this T cell receptor beta chain was carried out in a study of T cell clonotyping in hematopoietic cell transplantation. Study-level results: Few recipient clonotypes overlapped donors; over 95% were de novo at given depth. No sorting was done, leaving CD4 and CD8 contributions mixed.

The repertoire was sequenced with immunoSEQ multiplex PCR; TCRdb's copy has only in-frame clones and lacks some. This sample has some 14,000 clones, with around 84% found just once. Trimming cost V 3 bases and J 5 bases, with 10 bases left between them. The length of the CDR3 is 13 residues. Germline V gives CDR1 LNHDA, CDR2 SQIVND (reference sequence). Samples: about 28 days before transplant, then days 30, 100 and 180 after. On this clone itself: Antigen: not known.

The TCR sequence derives from a male patient aged 45-60 years who had an allogeneic stem cell transplant from an unrelated donor, so T cells may come from the graft donor. Some clones in this sample may be carry-over from other donors' samples. The chain is built from TRBV19 and TRBJ1-1; D gene ambiguous. The sequencing here drew on PBMCs, taken 100 days after allogeneic stem cell transplant. This chain's CDR3 is CASSISGRTEAFF. In DNA form, the CDR3 reads TGTGCCAGTAGTATCTCCGGGAGAACTGAAGCTTTCTTT.